A selection of T cell receptor beta chains follows, all from one sample in a study of blood T cells in healthy people across ages. TCRdb fed the 5' RACE reads into MiXCR, producing one record per CDR3 protein. Of 650,000 to 950,000 distinct CDR3 sequences listed, 40% to 50% were seen once; the top ten hold about a fifth. Sequenced input: blood. The receptors were sampled from a man aged 55 to 70 in good health. CDR3s include the opening cysteine and the closing phenylalanine or tryptophan. D genes are given only for firm matches. Only some rows state a clone size, as once, few, many or a class for expanded clones.

CDR3: CASSLERVGPDRGRNEQFF; DNA: TGTGCCAGCAGCTTAGAAAGGGTTGGGCCGGACAGGGGACGGAATGAGCAGTTCTTC; D: TRBD1; V: TRBV7-9; J: TRBJ2-1; size: -
CDR3: CASSSGGPTYNEQFF; DNA: TGTGCCAGCAGTTCCGGGGGGCCCACTTACAATGAGCAGTTCTTC; D: -; V: TRBV2; J: TRBJ2-1; size: -
CDR3: CAISVAVAGHATSTDTQYF; DNA: TGTGCCATCAGTGTCGCCGTGGCGGGGCACGCAACTTCCACAGATACGCAGTATTTT; D: -; V: TRBV10-3; J: TRBJ2-3; size: -
CDR3: CSARDTYNEQFF; DNA: TGCAGTGCCCGGGACACGTACAATGAGCAGTTCTTC; D: -; V: TRBV20-1; J: TRBJ2-1; size: few
CDR3: CASSQDGYSNQPQHF; DNA: TGCGCCAGCAGCCAAGATGGGTATAGCAATCAGCCCCAGCATTTT; D: -; V: TRBV4-3; J: TRBJ1-5; size: -
CDR3: CASSEAGVRRDEQFF; DNA: TGTGCCAGCAGTGAAGCGGGGGTCCGTCGCGATGAGCAGTTCTTC; D: -; V: TRBV6-1; J: TRBJ2-1; size: -
CDR3: CASSHGTSGGNEQFF; DNA: TGTGCCAGCAGTCACGGGACTAGCGGGGGAAATGAGCAGTTCTTC; D: TRBD2; V: TRBV12-3/TRBV12-4; J: TRBJ2-1; size: few
CDR3: CATEYAGELFF; DNA: TGTGCCACCGAGTATGCCGGGGAGCTGTTTTTT; D: -; V: TRBV24-1; J: TRBJ2-2; size: few
CDR3: CASSLASGPKLFF; DNA: TGTGCCAGCAGTTTAGCATCAGGACCCAAACTGTTTTTT; D: -; V: TRBV12-3/TRBV12-4; J: TRBJ1-4; size: -
CDR3: CASSPRQGAVAKNIQYF; DNA: TGCGCCAGCAGCCCCAGACAGGGGGCGGTGGCCAAAAACATTCAGTACTTC; D: TRBD1; V: TRBV5-1; J: TRBJ2-4; size: few
CDR3: CSARPVAGGRDTQYF; DNA: TGCAGTGCTAGACCCGTAGCGGGGGGGCGGGATACGCAGTATTTT; D: TRBD2; V: TRBV20-1; J: TRBJ2-3; size: -
CDR3: CASSFPPSGGSNEQFF; DNA: TGTGCCAGCAGCTTCCCTCCTAGCGGGGGGAGCAATGAGCAGTTCTTC; D: TRBD2; V: TRBV7-6; J: TRBJ2-1; size: -